These 32 T cell receptor beta chains were all obtained from the same sample, sequenced in a study of OX40 agonist ivuxolimab in advanced cancers. TCRdb's table, derived via immunoSEQ multiplex PCR, lists solely in-frame clones and lacks some. Altogether tens of thousands of clones are present, 75% to 90% being singletons, with the ten largest covering more than 10%. The sequencing here drew on CD4+ or CD8+ T cells sorted from blood, taken in a trial of the OX40 agonist ivuxolimab. The receptors shown here come from an adult with an advanced solid tumor such as melanoma, head and neck, liver or kidney cancer.

The chain employs TRBV5-6 and TRBJ1-4; D remains unclear. The CDR3 is made up of 14 amino acids. Germline V gene sequence: CDR1 SGHDT, CDR2 YYEEEE. The V gene lost 4 bases and the J gene lost 8 bases, with 15 bases spanning the gap. CDR3 protein: CASSPRGLEEKLFF. The CDR3 DNA sequence: TGTGCCAGCAGCCCCCGGGGTCTGGAGGAAAAACTGTTTTTT.

The count of this clone is one. The CDR3 coding sequence is TGTGCCAGCAGCTGGGGACAGAACACCGGGGAGCTGTTTTTT. The encoded protein is CASSWGQNTGELFF. The rearrangement uses TRBV6-5 and TRBJ2-2, with a possible D match to TRBD1 (6 bases). Germline CDR1 and CDR2: MNHEY and SVGAGI. V was trimmed by 6 bases and J by 1 base, leaving 9 bases between them. The CDR3 runs 14 residues.

The chain couples TRBV2 to TRBJ1-3; tentatively, D is TRBD1 (5 bases). Per the germline V gene, CDR1 is SNHLY and CDR2 is FYNNEI. Trimming removed 10 bases from V and 0 bases from J, with 13 bases in between. The CDR3 runs 14 residues. The CDR3 is CAILRDLSGNTIYF. CDR3 bases: TGTGCCATCCTCAGGGACCTCTCTGGAAACACCATATATTTT.

This chain's CDR3 is CASSQGPGATEAFF. The CDR3, as DNA: TGCGCCAGCAGCCAAGGTCCAGGGGCCACTGAAGCTTTCTTT. The rearrangement joins TRBV4-1 to TRBJ1-1; maybe TRBD1 (6 bases). V lost 1 base, J lost 4 bases, and 10 bases lay in between. The germline CDR1 and CDR2 sequences are MGHRA and YSYEKL. The CDR3 consists of 14 residues.

The chain employs TRBV7-7 and TRBJ2-1; tentatively, D is TRBD2 (5 bases). From germline, CDR1 is SSHAT and CDR2 FNYEAQ (reference sequence). The V end was cut by 0 bases, the J end by 5 bases, with 17 bases between. CDR3 length: 17 residues. In DNA, the CDR3 is TGTGCCAGCAGCTTAGCGGAGTTCCGGGGTTTCCACAATGAGCAGTTCTTC. Amino acid sequence: CASSLAEFRGFHNEQFF.

The gene calls are TRBV6-5 and TRBJ1-1, with D unresolved. Germline assignment: CDR1 MNHEY and CDR2 SVGAGI. With 6 bases removed from V and 1 base from J, the gap between germline ends came to 12 bases. This CDR3 region has 14 residues. The CDR3 DNA is TGTGCCAGCAGCACCGGGATGGGGAACACTGAAGCTTTCTTT. This sequence encodes CASSTGMGNTEAFF.

The CDR3 loop reads CASSQEGTGSTYEQYF. DNA of the CDR3: TGTGCCAGCAGCCAAGAAGGGACGGGTTCAACCTACGAGCAGTACTTC. The genes are TRBV4-2 and TRBJ2-7; the D call may be TRBD1 or TRBD2 (5 bases each). V was clipped by 0 bases and J by 2 bases, with 14 bases between them. CDR3 length equals 16 residues. CDR1 and CDR2 from the germline V gene are LGHNA and YNFKEQ.

This clone was seen a single time. J is TRBJ1-6 and V is TRBV6-6, with TRBD1 as a possible D gene (5 bases). Trimming took 0 bases from V and 16 from J, leaving 19 bases between them. CDR3 size: 15 residues. Germline lookup yields CDR1 MNHNY and CDR2 SVGAGI (reference sequence). For the CDR3, the DNA is TGTGCCAGCAGTTACTCTAGCGGGGGTACCATTTCTCTCCACTTT. This codes for CASSYSSGGTISLHF.

This chain connects TRBV21-1 to TRBJ2-7. TRBV21-1 is flagged as a pseudogene. CDR3 length: 14 residues. The CDR3 reads CASSKEGHMDEQYF. CDR3 bases: TGTGCCAGCAGCAAAGAAGGTCACATGGACGAGCAGTACTTC.

The chain couples TRBV5-1 to TRBJ2-5; TRBD1 agrees at 7 bases. The CDR3 is 15 residues long. After removal of 2 bases from V and 3 bases from J, the junction contained 7 bases not matched to a gene. Germline V CDR1 and CDR2: SGHRS, YFSETQ. For the CDR3, the DNA is TGCGCCAGCAGCTTAGACAGGGACAACAAAGAGACCCAGTACTTC. Its translation is CASSLDRDNKETQYF.

This clone is a singleton in its sample. This chain connects TRBV27 to TRBJ2-1; 9 nucleotides agree with TRBD2. In germline, CDR1 is MNHEY, CDR2 SMNVEV (reference sequence). J was trimmed by 12 bases and V by 5 bases; bases with no gene match: 11. The length of the CDR3 is 14 residues. The CDR3 protein is CASSDGTSYLGQFF. DNA of the CDR3: TGTGCCAGCAGTGACGGGACTAGCTATCTTGGGCAGTTCTTC.

The chain is built from TRBV7-8 and TRBJ2-3; 7 bases fit TRBD2. After removal of 5 bases from V and 1 base from J, the junction contained 15 bases not matched to a gene. CDR1 is SGHVS, CDR2 FQNEAQ, per germline. This CDR3 spans 18 amino acids. CDR3 nucleotides: TGTGCCAGCAGCGCCCTGGGCTTATCGGGAGGAGGCACAGATACGCAGTATTTT. Its translation is CASSALGLSGGGTDTQYF.

J is TRBJ2-3 and V is TRBV7-9, with no clear D. Germline CDR1 SEHNR, CDR2 FQNEAQ (reference sequence). CDR3 length equals 13 residues. V dropped 5 bases and J dropped 2 bases, with 8 bases sitting between them. The CDR3 DNA reads as TGTGCCAGCAGCCATGGGGACACAGATACGCAGTATTTT. Translated: CASSHGDTDTQYF.

The chain uses TRBV5-5 and TRBJ1-2, with D hard to call. This CDR3 contains 12 residues. V was pared by 7 bases and J by 11 bases, with 18 bases between. Germline-derived CDR1 and CDR2 are SGHKS and YYEKEE (reference sequence). The CDR3 nucleotides read TGTGCCAGCCGATTGGATTCTGGGCCTTACACCTTC. It codes for CASRLDSGPYTF.

The chain links TRBV7-2 to TRBJ1-5; 7 bases are a match to TRBD1. CDR3 length equals 15 residues. J gave up 5 bases and V 0 bases, and 4 bases lay outside the gene matches. Germline CDR1 and CDR2: SGHTA and FQGNSA. The CDR3 bases are TGTGCCAGCAGCTTAGCCGGGACAGTCGATCAGCCCCAGCATTTT. Protein sequence: CASSLAGTVDQPQHF.

The chain joins TRBV27 to TRBJ2-1; TRBD2 agrees at 7 bases. The CDR3 totals 15 residues. Germline trimming cut 6 bases from V and 7 bases from J; bases unmatched to any gene: 12. The V gene's germline CDR1 is MNHEY and CDR2 SMNVEV (reference sequence). This CDR3 reads CASSQDGGIRNEQFF. The CDR3 coding sequence is TGTGCCAGCAGCCAGGACGGGGGGATTAGGAATGAGCAGTTCTTC.

This chain connects TRBV25-1 to TRBJ2-7, with D perhaps matching TRBD2 (5 bases). Trimming stripped 2 bases from V and 3 bases from J, with 11 bases between. Germline values: CDR1 MGHDK, CDR2 SYGVNS. The CDR3 totals 14 residues. The CDR3 DNA sequence: TGTGCCAGCAGTGAACGGGGAGAGGTCTACGAGCAGTACTTC. Translation: CASSERGEVYEQYF.

The chain uses TRBV11-2 and TRBJ2-1; D is unresolved. Germline lookup yields CDR1 SGHAT and CDR2 FQNNGV. CDR3 size: 17 residues. Trimming cost V 4 bases and J 5 bases, with 21 bases left between them. CDR3 amino acids: CASSSHPGLGSHNEQFF. In DNA, the CDR3 is TGTGCCAGCAGCTCACATCCGGGCCTGGGAAGCCACAATGAGCAGTTCTTC.

This sequence joins TRBV7-9 and TRBJ1-4; D unresolved. V shed 1 base and J shed 7 bases, with 7 bases lying between them. The CDR3 runs to 13 residues. In germline, CDR1 is SEHNR, CDR2 FQNEAQ (reference sequence). CDR3 sequence: CASSLGNSEKLFF. In nucleotides, the CDR3 is TGTGCCAGCAGCTTAGGAAACAGTGAAAAACTGTTTTTT.

The table lists this clone with a count of one. This rearrangement joins TRBV4-1 to TRBJ1-4, with 7 positions matching TRBD1. Trimming removed 3 bases from V and 3 bases from J; junction bases left unmatched: 22. Germline loops: CDR1 MGHRA, CDR2 YSYEKL. The CDR3 runs to 21 residues. CDR3 in amino acids: CASSHLPRQGLANLANEKLFF. For the CDR3, the DNA is TGCGCCAGCAGCCACCTGCCCAGACAGGGATTAGCCAATTTGGCTAATGAAAAACTGTTTTTT.

The chain carries TRBV27 and TRBJ1-1; D gene ambiguous. V shed 2 bases and J shed 6 bases, with 13 bases lying between them. This CDR3 spans 14 amino acids. CDR1 is MNHEY, CDR2 SMNVEV, per germline (reference sequence). In DNA form, the CDR3 reads TGTGCCAGCAGTTTAGACCCTCTTGGCGCTGAAGCTTTCTTT. Protein sequence: CASSLDPLGAEAFF.

The rearrangement joins TRBV7-6 to TRBJ2-3, with 12 bases that match TRBD2. J was trimmed by 3 bases and V by 4 bases; bases with no gene match: 11. There are 18 residues in the CDR3. CDR1 SGHVS and CDR2 FNYEAQ come from the germline V gene. The CDR3 spells CASSYTSGGMSRTDTQYF. The CDR3 DNA reads as TGTGCCAGCAGCTACACTAGCGGGGGGATGAGCAGGACAGATACGCAGTATTTT.

The CDR3 sequence: CASSVFGGNIQYF. In DNA, the CDR3 is TGTGCCAGCAGCGTTTTCGGTGGCAACATTCAGTACTTC. V gene TRBV9 combines with J gene TRBJ2-4; D gene unclear. The V and J ends lost 2 bases and 7 bases respectively, with 10 bases between them. This CDR3 has 13 amino acids. Germline V lookup: CDR1 SGDLS, CDR2 YYNGEE.

This chain uses TRBV19 with TRBJ1-5; D uncertain. The CDR3 covers 13 residues. Germline CDR1 and CDR2: LNHDA and SQIVND (reference sequence). The V and J ends lost 7 bases and 3 bases respectively, with 10 bases between them. The CDR3 region has the DNA TGTGCCAGTATTGAAGGGTACAATCAGCCCCAGCATTTT. It codes for CASIEGYNQPQHF.

The chain joins TRBV6-5 to TRBJ2-7; 7 bases match TRBD1. J lost 0 bases, V lost 2 bases, and 1 base had no gene match. Looked up from germline, CDR1 is MNHEY and CDR2 is SVGAGI. The CDR3 contains 14 residues. CDR3: CASSYDRASYEQYF. DNA of the CDR3: TGTGCCAGCAGTTACGACAGGGCCTCCTACGAGCAGTACTTC.

The rearrangement joins TRBV27 to TRBJ1-1, with D tentatively TRBD1 (5 bases). Germline lookup yields CDR1 MNHEY and CDR2 SMNVEV (reference sequence). V shed 3 bases and J shed 1 base, with 9 bases lying between them. The CDR3 spans 14 residues. CDR3 loop: CASSFQGWNTEAFF. The CDR3 DNA is TGTGCCAGCAGTTTTCAGGGCTGGAACACTGAAGCTTTCTTT.

This chain uses TRBV13 with TRBJ2-3; D uncertain. CDR1 and CDR2 (germline): PRHDT, FYEKMQ (reference sequence). CDR3 size: 10 residues. V dropped 4 bases and J dropped 7 bases, with 3 bases sitting between them. CDR3 loop: CASSSNTQYF. The CDR3 DNA reads TGTGCCAGCAGCTCGAATACGCAGTATTTT.

This chain uses TRBV6-5 with TRBJ2-7; D might be TRBD1 (5 bases). CDR3 size: 11 residues. Trimming cost V 5 bases and J 5 bases, with 7 bases left between them. CDR1 and CDR2 from the germline V gene are MNHEY and SVGAGI. The CDR3 region has the DNA TGTGCCAGCAGTCAAGGGGACGAGCAGTACTTC. This translates into CASSQGDEQYF.

The rearrangement links TRBV2 to TRBJ2-7, with 13 bases lining up with TRBD2. CDR1 SNHLY and CDR2 FYNNEI come from the germline V gene. The V gene end was trimmed by 5 bases and the J gene end by 7 bases; junction bases not matched to a gene: 11. CDR3 length equals 16 residues. CDR3 DNA: TGTGCCAGCAGTCCCGGGACTAGCGGGGCCCCATGGGAGCAGTACTTC. This translates into CASSPGTSGAPWEQYF.

The rearrangement uses TRBV30 and TRBJ1-1; D is unclear. Trimming took off 3 bases at V and 5 bases at J, with 10 bases between the two ends. The V gene's germline CDR1 is GTSNPN and CDR2 SVGIG (reference sequence). The CDR3 runs 12 residues. The CDR3 nucleotides read TGTGCCTGGAGAACGGGAGGGACTGAAGCTTTCTTT. It is translated as CAWRTGGTEAFF. Supplemented by reference TRBV30 and TRBJ1-1, the full variable domain reads SQTIHQWPATLVQPVGSPLSLECTVEGTSNPNLYWYRQAAGRGLQLLFYSVGIGQISSEVPQNLSASRPQDRQFILSSKKLLLSDSGFYLCAWRTGGTEAFFGQGTRLTVV.

The gene calls are TRBV9 and TRBJ2-3; 8 nucleotides line up with TRBD2. The germline gives CDR1 SGDLS, CDR2 YYNGEE. V was pared by 4 bases and J by 3 bases, with 10 bases of the junction left unmatched. The CDR3 loop spans 16 amino acids. The CDR3 DNA is TGTGCCAGCAGCTCAGAAGCGGGGGCGAAAACAGATACGCAGTATTTT. It codes for CASSSEAGAKTDTQYF.

This clone rates as medium-sized (0.01 to 0.1%). V usage is TRBV6-5 and J usage is TRBJ2-7; TRBD2 aligns across 7 bases. The V and J ends lost 1 base and 2 bases, in that order; junction bases with no gene match: 5. This CDR3 spans 15 amino acids. Germline CDR1 is MNHEY and CDR2 is SVGAGI. CDR3 sequence reads: CASSYFPSGTYEQYF. The CDR3 DNA follows: TGTGCCAGCAGTTACTTTCCCAGCGGGACCTACGAGCAGTACTTC.